This T cell receptor (beta chain) came from a study of CD8 T cells in Susac syndrome. From germline, CDR1 is SGHRS and CDR2 YFSETQ. This CDR3 has 15 residues. Trimming at V came to 3 bases and at J to 5 bases, leaving 9 bases not matched to a gene. Random hexamers were used to reverse transcribe the RNA input (about 0.5 to 1 ug). TCRdb reanalysed the immunoSEQ multiplex PCR reads using MiXCR and keeps one entry per CDR3 protein. The sample consists of around 170,000 distinct CDR3 sequences, over 90% of them appearing once. The rearrangement joins TRBV5-1 to TRBJ2-5; TRBD1 agrees at 8 bases. The TCR was taken from a human donor with Susac syndrome. What was sequenced was CD8+ T cells from PBMCs. As DNA, the CDR3 is TGCGCCAGCAGCTCCGGGGACAGGAGTGTTGAGACCCAGTACTTC. Protein sequence: CASSSGDRSVETQYF.